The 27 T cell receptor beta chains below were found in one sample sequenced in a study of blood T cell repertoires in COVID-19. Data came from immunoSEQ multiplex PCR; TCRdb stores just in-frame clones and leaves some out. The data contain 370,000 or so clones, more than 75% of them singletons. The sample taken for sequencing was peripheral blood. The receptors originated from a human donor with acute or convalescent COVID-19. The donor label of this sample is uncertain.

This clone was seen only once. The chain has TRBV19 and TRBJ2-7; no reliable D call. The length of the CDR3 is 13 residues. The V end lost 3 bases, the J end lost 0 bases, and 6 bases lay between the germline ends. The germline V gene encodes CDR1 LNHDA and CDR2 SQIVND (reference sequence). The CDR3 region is CASSMGISYEQYF. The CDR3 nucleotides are TGTGCCAGTAGTATGGGCATCTCCTACGAGCAGTACTTC.

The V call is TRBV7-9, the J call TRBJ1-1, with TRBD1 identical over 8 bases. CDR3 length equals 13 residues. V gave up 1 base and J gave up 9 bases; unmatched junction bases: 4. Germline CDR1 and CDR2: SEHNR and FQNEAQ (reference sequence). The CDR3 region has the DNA TGTGCCAGCAGCTTAGGCCGGACAGGGCAAGCTTTCTTT. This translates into CASSLGRTGQAFF. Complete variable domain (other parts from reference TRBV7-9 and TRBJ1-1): DTGVSQNPRHKITKRGQNVTFRCDPISEHNRLYWYRQTLGQGPEFLTYFQNEAQLEKSRLLSDRFSAERPKGSFSTLEIQRTEQGDSAMYLCASSLGRTGQAFFGQGTRLTVV.

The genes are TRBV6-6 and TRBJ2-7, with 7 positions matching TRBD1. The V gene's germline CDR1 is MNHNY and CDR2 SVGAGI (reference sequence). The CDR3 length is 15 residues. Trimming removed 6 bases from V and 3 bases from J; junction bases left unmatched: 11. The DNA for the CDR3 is TGTGCCAGCAGGGGTTTTGGGACAGCCAACTACGAGCAGTACTTC. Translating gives CASRGFGTANYEQYF.

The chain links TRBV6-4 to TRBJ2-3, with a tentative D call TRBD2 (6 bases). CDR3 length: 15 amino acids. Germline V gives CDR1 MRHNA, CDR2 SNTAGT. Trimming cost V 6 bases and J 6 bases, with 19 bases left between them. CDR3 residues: CASSVAVGGADTQYF. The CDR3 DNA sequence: TGTGCCAGCAGCGTCGCGGTGGGAGGAGCGGATACGCAGTATTTT.

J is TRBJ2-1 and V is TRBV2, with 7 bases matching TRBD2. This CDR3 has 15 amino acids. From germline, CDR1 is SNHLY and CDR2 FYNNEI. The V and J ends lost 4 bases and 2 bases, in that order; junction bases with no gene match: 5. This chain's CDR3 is CASSAGTKTYNEQFF. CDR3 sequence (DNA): TGTGCCAGCAGTGCAGGGACTAAGACCTACAATGAGCAGTTCTTC.

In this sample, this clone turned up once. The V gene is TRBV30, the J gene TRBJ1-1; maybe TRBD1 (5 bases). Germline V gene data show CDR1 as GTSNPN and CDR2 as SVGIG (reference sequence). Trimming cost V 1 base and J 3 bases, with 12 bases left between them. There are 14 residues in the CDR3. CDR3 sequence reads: CAWSGGRVDTEAFF. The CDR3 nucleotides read TGTGCCTGGAGTGGGGGGAGGGTGGACACTGAAGCTTTCTTT.

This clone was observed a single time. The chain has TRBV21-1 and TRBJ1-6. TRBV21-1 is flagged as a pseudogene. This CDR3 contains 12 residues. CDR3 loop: CASSKVASPLHF. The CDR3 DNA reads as TGTGCCAGCAGCAAAGTAGCCTCACCCCTCCACTTT.

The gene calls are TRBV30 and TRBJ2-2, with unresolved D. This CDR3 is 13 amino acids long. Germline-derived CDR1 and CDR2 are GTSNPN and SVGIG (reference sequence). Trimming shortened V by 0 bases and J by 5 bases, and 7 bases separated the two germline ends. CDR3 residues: CAWSVIPTGELFF. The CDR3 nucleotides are TGTGCCTGGAGTGTAATTCCGACCGGGGAGCTGTTTTTT.

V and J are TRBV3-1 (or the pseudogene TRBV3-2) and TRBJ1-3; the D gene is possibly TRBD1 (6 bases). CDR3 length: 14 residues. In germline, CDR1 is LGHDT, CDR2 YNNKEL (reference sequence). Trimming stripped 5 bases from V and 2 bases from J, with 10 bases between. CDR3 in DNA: TGTGCCAGCAGCGAGGGGGGGCCTGGAAACACCATATATTTT. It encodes CASSEGGPGNTIYF.

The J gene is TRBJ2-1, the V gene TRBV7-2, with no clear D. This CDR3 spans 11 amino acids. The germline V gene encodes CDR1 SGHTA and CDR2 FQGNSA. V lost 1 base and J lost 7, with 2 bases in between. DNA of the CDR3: TGTGCCAGCAGCTTAGTAAATGAGCAGTTCTTC. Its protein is CASSLVNEQFF.

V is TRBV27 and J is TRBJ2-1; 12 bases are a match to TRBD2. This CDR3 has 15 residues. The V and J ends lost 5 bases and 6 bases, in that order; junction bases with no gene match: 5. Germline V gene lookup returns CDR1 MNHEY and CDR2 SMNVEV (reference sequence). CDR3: CASSRLAGVPNEQFF. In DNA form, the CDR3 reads TGTGCCAGCAGTCGACTAGCGGGAGTCCCCAATGAGCAGTTCTTC.

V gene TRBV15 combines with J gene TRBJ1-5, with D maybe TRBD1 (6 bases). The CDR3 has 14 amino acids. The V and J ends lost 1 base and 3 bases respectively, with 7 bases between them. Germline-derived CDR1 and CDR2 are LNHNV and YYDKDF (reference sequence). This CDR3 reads CATSRGDNNQPQHF. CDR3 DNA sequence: TGTGCCACCAGCAGAGGGGACAACAATCAGCCCCAGCATTTT.

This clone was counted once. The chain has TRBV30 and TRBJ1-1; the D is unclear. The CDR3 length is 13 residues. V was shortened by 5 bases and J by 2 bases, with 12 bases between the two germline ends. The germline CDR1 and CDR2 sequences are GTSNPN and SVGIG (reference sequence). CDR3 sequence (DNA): TGTGCCTGGGACCTGCAGACTAACACTGAAGCTTTCTTT. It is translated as CAWDLQTNTEAFF. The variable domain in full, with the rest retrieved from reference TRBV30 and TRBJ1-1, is SQTIHQWPATLVQPVGSPLSLECTVEGTSNPNLYWYRQAAGRGLQLLFYSVGIGQISSEVPQNLSASRPQDRQFILSSKKLLLSDSGFYLCAWDLQTNTEAFFGQGTRLTVV.

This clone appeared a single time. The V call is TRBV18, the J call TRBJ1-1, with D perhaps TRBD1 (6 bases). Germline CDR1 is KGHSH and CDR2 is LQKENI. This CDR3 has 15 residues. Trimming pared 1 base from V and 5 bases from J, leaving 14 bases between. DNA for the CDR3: TGTGCCAGCTCACCACAGTCCGGGGGGCGAACTGAAGCTTTCTTT. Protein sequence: CASSPQSGGRTEAFF.

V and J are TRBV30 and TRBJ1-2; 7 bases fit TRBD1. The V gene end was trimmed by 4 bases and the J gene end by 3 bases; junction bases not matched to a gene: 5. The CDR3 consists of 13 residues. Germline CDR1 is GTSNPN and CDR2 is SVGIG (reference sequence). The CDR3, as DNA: TGTGCCTGGAATCTCCAGGGGGACTATGGCTACACCTTC. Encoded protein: CAWNLQGDYGYTF.

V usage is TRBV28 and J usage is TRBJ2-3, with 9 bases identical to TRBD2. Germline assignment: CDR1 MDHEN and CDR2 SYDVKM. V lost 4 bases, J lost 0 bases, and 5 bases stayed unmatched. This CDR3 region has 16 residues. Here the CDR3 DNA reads TGTGCCAGCAGTTCAGGGCTAGCGGGGAGCACAGATACGCAGTATTTT. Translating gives CASSSGLAGSTDTQYF.

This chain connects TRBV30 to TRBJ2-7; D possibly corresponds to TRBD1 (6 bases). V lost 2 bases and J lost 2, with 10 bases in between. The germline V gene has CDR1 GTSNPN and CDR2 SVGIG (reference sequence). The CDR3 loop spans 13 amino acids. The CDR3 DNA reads TGTGCCTGGAGTCGACAGGTCGCCTACGAGCAGTACTTC. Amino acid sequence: CAWSRQVAYEQYF.

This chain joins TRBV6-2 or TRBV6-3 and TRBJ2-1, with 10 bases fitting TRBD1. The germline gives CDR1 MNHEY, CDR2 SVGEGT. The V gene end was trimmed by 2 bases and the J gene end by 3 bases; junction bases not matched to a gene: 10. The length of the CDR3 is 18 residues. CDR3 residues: CASSYPRQGAIGYNEQFF. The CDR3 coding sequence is TGTGCCAGCAGTTACCCGAGACAGGGGGCTATTGGCTACAATGAGCAGTTCTTC.

This chain's CDR3 is CASSYDRVGGNQPQHF. For the CDR3, the DNA is TGTGCCAGCAGCTATGACAGGGTGGGAGGCAATCAGCCCCAGCATTTT. The chain is built from TRBV7-2 and TRBJ1-5, with 7 bases that match TRBD1. The CDR3 totals 16 residues. J was trimmed by 2 bases and V by 4 bases; bases with no gene match: 8. The germline V gene has CDR1 SGHTA and CDR2 FQGNSA.

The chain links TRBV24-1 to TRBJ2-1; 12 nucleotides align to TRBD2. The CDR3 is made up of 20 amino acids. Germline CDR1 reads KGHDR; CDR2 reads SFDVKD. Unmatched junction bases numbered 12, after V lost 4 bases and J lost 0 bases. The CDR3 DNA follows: TGTGCCACCAGTGAGCCTCTAGCGGGAGGGCCAGGGGACTCCTACAATGAGCAGTTCTTC. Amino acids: CATSEPLAGGPGDSYNEQFF.

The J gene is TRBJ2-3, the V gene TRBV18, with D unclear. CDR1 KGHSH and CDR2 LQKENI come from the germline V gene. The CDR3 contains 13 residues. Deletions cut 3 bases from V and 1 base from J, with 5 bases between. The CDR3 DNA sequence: TGTGCCAGCTCACCCCAGGGCACAGATACGCAGTATTTT. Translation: CASSPQGTDTQYF.

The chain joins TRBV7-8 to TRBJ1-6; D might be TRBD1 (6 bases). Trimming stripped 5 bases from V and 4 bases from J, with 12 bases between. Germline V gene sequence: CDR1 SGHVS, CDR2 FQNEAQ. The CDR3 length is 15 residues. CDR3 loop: CASSADSFYNSPLHF. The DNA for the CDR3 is TGTGCCAGCAGCGCGGACAGTTTTTATAATTCACCCCTCCACTTT.

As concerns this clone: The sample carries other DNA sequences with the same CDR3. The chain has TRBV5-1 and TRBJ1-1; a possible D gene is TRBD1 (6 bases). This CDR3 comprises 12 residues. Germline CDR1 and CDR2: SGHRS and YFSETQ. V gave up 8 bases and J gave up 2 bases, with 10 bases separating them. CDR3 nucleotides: TGCGCCAGTCGTGGGGGCAACACTGAAGCTTTCTTT. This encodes CASRGGNTEAFF.

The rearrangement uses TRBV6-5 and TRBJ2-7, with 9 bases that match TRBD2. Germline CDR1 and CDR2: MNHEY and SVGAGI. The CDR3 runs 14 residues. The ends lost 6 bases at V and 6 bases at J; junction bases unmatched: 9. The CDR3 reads CASRVSGRFGEQYF. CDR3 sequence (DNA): TGTGCCAGCAGAGTTAGCGGGAGATTCGGCGAGCAGTACTTC.

The CDR3 nucleotides read TGTGCCGTAGGGGTGAGAGCTAGCACAGATACGCAGTATTTT. This codes for CAVGVRASTDTQYF. The chain is built from TRBV2 and TRBJ2-3, with a weak D call TRBD1 (5 bases). The CDR3 runs to 14 residues. V lost 11 bases to trimming and J lost 0 bases, with 15 bases between them. The germline V gene encodes CDR1 SNHLY and CDR2 FYNNEI.

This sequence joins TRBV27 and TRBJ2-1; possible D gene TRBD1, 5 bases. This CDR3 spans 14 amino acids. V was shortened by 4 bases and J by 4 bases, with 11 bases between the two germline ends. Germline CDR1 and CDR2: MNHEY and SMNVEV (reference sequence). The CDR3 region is CASSSRARYNEQFF. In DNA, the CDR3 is TGTGCCAGCAGTTCCAGGGCCCGTTACAATGAGCAGTTCTTC.

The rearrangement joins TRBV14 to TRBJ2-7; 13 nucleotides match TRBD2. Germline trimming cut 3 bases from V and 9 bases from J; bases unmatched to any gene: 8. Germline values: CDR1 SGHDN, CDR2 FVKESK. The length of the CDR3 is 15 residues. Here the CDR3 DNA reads TGTGCCAGCAGCCAGGTGGGGACTAGCGGGATACGGCAGTACTTC. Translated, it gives CASSQVGTSGIRQYF.